One and the same sample provided the 10 T cell receptor beta chains below, sequenced in a study of shared clonotypes between healthy human individuals. The method was immunoSEQ multiplex PCR; TCRdb's version includes in-frame clones alone and lacks a portion of them. This table holds around 320,000 clones, roughly 87% found once. Sequenced material: memory CD8+ T cells sorted from blood. Subset meaning: CD45RO+ cells pooled with CCR7-negative TemRA cells. The receptor source for this set is a man younger than 35 in good health.

The V call is TRBV2, the J call TRBJ1-2; D may be TRBD1 (5 bases). The germline gives CDR1 SNHLY, CDR2 FYNNEI. V lost 3 bases to trimming and J lost 4 bases, with 15 bases between them. The CDR3 loop spans 15 amino acids. The CDR3 DNA reads TGTGCCAGCAGTGACACGGGACTGTTGGGCTATGGCTACACCTTC. Residues: CASSDTGLLGYGYTF.

The CDR3 here is CAGDRGSYEQYF. The CDR3 nucleotides are TGTGCCGGGGACAGGGGATCCTACGAGCAGTACTTC. The V gene is TRBV30, the J gene TRBJ2-7, with 10 nucleotides matching TRBD1. CDR1 and CDR2 (germline): GTSNPN, SVGIG (reference sequence). This CDR3 is 12 amino acids long. The trim removed 8 bases at V and 1 base at J, leaving 2 bases unmatched.

V gene TRBV7-3 combines with J gene TRBJ1-1, with 9 bases that match TRBD1. The CDR3 is 15 amino acids. Trimming at V came to 5 bases and at J to 1 base, leaving 5 bases not matched to a gene. Germline-derived CDR1 and CDR2 are SGHTA and FQGTGA. The CDR3 sequence: CASSLGTGRNTEAFF. The DNA for the CDR3 is TGTGCCAGCAGCCTTGGGACAGGGCGGAACACTGAAGCTTTCTTT.

A single count supports this clone. This chain links TRBV2 with TRBJ1-5; a weak D match, TRBD1 (5 bases). The CDR3 spans 14 residues. Germline-derived CDR1 and CDR2 are SNHLY and FYNNEI. Trimming removed 3 bases from V and 2 bases from J, with 8 bases in between. The CDR3 loop is CASSEGDGNQPQHF. CDR3 DNA: TGTGCCAGCAGTGAGGGGGATGGCAATCAGCCCCAGCATTTT.

The V gene is TRBV9, the J gene TRBJ2-7, with D hard to call. There are 15 residues in the CDR3. The V and J ends lost 0 bases and 4 bases respectively, with 14 bases between them. Germline V gives CDR1 SGDLS, CDR2 YYNGEE. This CDR3 is CASSVGVGLEYEQYF. CDR3 in DNA: TGTGCCAGCAGCGTAGGGGTAGGCCTTGAGTACGAGCAGTACTTC.

This clone has only one observation. The V call is TRBV6-1, the J call TRBJ1-5; D is unresolved. CDR3 size: 16 residues. CDR1 is MNHNS, CDR2 SASEGT, per germline. Trimming shortened V by 0 bases and J by 0 bases, and 9 bases separated the two germline ends. CDR3 in DNA: TGTGCCAGCAGTGAAGCGGCGGATTATAGCAATCAGCCCCAGCATTTT. It encodes CASSEAADYSNQPQHF.

V is TRBV4-1 and J is TRBJ2-7; no definite D call. Between the trimmed V and J ends, which lost 4 bases and 3 bases, there was a span of 13 bases. The V gene's germline CDR1 is MGHRA and CDR2 YSYEKL. The CDR3 contains 14 residues. The CDR3 sequence is CASSLRTVRYEQYF. The CDR3 DNA sequence: TGCGCCAGCAGCCTAAGGACGGTACGCTACGAGCAGTACTTC.

The rearrangement uses TRBV7-8 and TRBJ1-2; D uncertain. Deletions cut 0 bases from V and 4 bases from J, with 18 bases between. This CDR3 has 17 residues. CDR1 and CDR2 from the germline V gene are SGHVS and FQNEAQ. CDR3 loop: CASSLARRLGSSYGYTF. DNA of the CDR3: TGTGCCAGCAGCTTAGCCCGCAGGCTAGGAAGCTCCTATGGCTACACCTTC.

The chain couples TRBV7-9 to TRBJ2-2; D is ambiguous. Germline CDR1 SEHNR, CDR2 FQNEAQ (reference sequence). The CDR3 totals 15 residues. V gave up 3 bases and J gave up 0 bases, with 8 bases separating them. The CDR3 region is CASSFGFTNTGELFF. CDR3 bases: TGTGCCAGCAGCTTTGGGTTTACGAACACCGGGGAGCTGTTTTTT.

V and J are TRBV27 and TRBJ2-7, with D maybe TRBD1 (5 bases). Deletions cut 7 bases from V and 0 bases from J, with 16 bases between. Germline-derived CDR1 and CDR2 are MNHEY and SMNVEV (reference sequence). The CDR3 has 15 amino acids. The CDR3 sequence is CASTNTGAPSYEQYF. CDR3 DNA sequence: TGTGCCAGCACCAACACTGGGGCACCCTCCTACGAGCAGTACTTC.